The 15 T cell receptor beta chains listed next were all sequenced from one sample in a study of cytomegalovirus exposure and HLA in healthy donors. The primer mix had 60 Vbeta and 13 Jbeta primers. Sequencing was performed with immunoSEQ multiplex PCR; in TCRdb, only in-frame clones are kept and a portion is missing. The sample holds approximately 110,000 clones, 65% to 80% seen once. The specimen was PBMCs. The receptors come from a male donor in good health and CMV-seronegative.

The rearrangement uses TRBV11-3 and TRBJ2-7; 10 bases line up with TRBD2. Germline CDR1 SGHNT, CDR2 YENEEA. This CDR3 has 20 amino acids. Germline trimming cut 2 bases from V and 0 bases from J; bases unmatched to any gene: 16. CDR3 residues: CASSLRIPLGASGSSYEQYF. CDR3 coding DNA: TGTGCCAGCAGCTTACGCATCCCCCTGGGGGCTAGCGGGAGCTCCTACGAGCAGTACTTC. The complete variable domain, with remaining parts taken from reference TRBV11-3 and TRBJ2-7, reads EAGVVQSPRYKIIEKKQPVAFWCNPISGHNTLYWYLQNLGQGPELLIRYENEEAVDDSQLPKDRFSAERLKGVDSTLKIQPAELGDSAVYLCASSLRIPLGASGSSYEQYFGPGTRLTVT.

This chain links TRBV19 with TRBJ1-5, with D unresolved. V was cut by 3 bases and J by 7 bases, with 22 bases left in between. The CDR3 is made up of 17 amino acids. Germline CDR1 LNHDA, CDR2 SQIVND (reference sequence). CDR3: CASSIPLYREGGQPQHF. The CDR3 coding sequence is TGTGCCAGTAGTATCCCTCTATATAGGGAGGGAGGCCAGCCCCAGCATTTT.

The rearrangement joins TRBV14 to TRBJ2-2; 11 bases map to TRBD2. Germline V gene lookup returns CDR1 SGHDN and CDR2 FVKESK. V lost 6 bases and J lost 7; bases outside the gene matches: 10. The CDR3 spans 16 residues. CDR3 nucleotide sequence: TGTGCCAGCAGGAAACTAGCGGGAGTGCAGGGCGGGGAGCTGTTTTTT. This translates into CASRKLAGVQGGELFF.

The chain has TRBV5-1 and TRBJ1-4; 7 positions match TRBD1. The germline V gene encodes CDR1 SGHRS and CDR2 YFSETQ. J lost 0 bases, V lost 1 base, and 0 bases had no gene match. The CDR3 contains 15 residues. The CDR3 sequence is CASSLQGATNEKLFF. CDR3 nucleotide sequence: TGCGCCAGCAGCTTGCAGGGGGCAACTAATGAAAAACTGTTTTTT.

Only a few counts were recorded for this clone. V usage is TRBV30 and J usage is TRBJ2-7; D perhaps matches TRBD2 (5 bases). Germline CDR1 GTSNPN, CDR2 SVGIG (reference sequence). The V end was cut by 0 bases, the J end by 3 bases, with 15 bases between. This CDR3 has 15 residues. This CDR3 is CAWSVRAAPGYEQYF. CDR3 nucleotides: TGTGCCTGGAGTGTGAGGGCAGCACCCGGCTACGAGCAGTACTTC.

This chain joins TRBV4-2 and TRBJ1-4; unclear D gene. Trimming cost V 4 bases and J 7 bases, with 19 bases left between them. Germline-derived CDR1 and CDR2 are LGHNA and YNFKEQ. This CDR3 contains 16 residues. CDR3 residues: CASSPLTQAHGEKLFF. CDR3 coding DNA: TGTGCCAGCAGCCCCCTTACGCAGGCGCACGGTGAAAAACTGTTTTTT.

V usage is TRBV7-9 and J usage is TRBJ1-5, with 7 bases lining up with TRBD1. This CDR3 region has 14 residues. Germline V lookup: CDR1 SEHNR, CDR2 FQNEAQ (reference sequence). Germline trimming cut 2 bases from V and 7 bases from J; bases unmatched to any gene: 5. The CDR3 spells CASSLSTGKQPQHF. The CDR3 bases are TGTGCCAGCAGCTTATCGACAGGGAAACAGCCCCAGCATTTT.

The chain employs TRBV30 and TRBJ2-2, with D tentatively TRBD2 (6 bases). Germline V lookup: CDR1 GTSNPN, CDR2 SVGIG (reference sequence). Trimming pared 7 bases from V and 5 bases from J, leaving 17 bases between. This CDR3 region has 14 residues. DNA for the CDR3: TGTGCCTCCGAGGCTAGCGTAGGGACCGGGGAGCTGTTTTTT. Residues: CASEASVGTGELFF.

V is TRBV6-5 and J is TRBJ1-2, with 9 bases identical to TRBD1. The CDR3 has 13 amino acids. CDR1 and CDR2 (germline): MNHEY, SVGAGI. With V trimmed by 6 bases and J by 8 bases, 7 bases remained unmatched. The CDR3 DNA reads TGTGCCAGCAGCCTACAGGGGGCAGGGGGCTACACCTTC. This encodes CASSLQGAGGYTF.

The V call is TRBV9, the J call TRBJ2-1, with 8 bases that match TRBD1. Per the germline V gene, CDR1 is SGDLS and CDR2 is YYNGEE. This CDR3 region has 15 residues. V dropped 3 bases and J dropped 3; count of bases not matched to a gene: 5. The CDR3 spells CASSAGGAIYNEQFF. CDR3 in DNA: TGTGCCAGCAGCGCAGGGGGCGCCATCTACAATGAGCAGTTCTTC. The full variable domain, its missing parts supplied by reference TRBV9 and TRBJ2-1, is DSGVTQTPKHLITATGQRVTLRCSPRSGDLSVYWYQQSLDQGLQFLIQYYNGEERAKGNILERFSAQQFPDLHSELNLSSLELGDSALYFCASSAGGAIYNEQFFGPGTRLTVL.

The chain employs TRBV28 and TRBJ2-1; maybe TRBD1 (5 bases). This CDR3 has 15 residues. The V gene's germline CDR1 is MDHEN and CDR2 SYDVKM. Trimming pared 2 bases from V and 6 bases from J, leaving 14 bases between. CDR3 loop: CASSLGQGIFNEQFF. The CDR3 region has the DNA TGTGCCAGCAGTTTAGGGCAGGGTATATTCAATGAGCAGTTCTTC.

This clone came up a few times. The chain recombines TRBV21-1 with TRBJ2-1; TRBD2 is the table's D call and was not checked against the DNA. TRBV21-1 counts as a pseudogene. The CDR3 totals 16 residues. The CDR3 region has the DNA TGTGCCAGCAGCAAAGGGGATGGCGGGAGTAGGAATGAGCAGTTCTTC. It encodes CASSKGDGGSRNEQFF.

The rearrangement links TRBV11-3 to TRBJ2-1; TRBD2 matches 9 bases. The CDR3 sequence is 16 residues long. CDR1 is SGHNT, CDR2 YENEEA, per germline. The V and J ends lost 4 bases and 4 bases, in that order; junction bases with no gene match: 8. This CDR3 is CASSSLASGKYNEQFF. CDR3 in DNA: TGTGCCAGCAGCTCCCTGGCTAGCGGGAAGTACAATGAGCAGTTCTTC.

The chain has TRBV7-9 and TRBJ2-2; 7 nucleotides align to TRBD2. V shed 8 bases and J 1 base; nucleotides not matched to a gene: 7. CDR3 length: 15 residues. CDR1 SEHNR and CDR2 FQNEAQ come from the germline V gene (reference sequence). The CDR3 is CASALTGGNTGELFF. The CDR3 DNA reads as TGTGCCAGCGCACTAACGGGGGGGAACACCGGGGAGCTGTTTTTT.

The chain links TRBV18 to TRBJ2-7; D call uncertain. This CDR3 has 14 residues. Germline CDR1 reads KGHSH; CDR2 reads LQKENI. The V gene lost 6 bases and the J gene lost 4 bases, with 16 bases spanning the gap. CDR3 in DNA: TGTGCCAGCTCCAAACAGACGGCAGTTTACGAGCAGTACTTC. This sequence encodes CASSKQTAVYEQYF.